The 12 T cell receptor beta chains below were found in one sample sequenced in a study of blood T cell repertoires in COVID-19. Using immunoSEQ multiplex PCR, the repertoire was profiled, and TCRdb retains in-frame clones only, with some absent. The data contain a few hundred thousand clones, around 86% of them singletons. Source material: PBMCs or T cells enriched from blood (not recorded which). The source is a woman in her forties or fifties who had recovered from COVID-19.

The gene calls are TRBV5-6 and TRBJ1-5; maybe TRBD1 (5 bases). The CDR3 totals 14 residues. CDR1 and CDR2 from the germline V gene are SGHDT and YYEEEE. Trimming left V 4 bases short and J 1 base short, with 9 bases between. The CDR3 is CASSQRGSNQPQHF. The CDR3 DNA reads TGTGCCAGCAGCCAGCGGGGGAGCAATCAGCCCCAGCATTTT.

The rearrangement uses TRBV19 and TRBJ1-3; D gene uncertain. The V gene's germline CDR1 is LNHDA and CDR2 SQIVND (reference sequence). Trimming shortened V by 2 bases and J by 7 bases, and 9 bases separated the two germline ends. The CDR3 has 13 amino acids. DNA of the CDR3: TGTGCCAGTAGTATACTGGTAGCGAACACCATATATTTT. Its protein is CASSILVANTIYF.

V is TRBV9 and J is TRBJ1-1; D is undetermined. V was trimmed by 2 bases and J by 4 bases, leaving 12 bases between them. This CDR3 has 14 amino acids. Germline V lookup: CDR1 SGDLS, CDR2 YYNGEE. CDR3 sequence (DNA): TGTGCCAGCAGCGTTAAGGGAGATCCCACTGAAGCTTTCTTT. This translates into CASSVKGDPTEAFF.

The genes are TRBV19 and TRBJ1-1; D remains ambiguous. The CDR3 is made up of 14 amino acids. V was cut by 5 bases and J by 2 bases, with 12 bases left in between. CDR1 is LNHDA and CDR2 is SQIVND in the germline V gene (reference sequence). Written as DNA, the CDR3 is TGTGCCAGTAGTGTGTCCCACGGTAACACTGAAGCTTTCTTT. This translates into CASSVSHGNTEAFF.

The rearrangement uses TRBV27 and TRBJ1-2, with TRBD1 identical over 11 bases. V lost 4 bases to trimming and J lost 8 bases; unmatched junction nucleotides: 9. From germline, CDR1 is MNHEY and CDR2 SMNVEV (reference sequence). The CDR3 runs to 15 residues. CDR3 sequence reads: CASSSPGQGAWGYTF. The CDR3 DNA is TGTGCCAGCAGTTCCCCCGGACAGGGGGCTTGGGGCTACACCTTC.

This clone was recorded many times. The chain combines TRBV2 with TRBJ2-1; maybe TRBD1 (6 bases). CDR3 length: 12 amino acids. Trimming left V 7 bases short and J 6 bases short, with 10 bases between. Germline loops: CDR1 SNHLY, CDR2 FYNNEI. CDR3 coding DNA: TGTGCCAGCAACAGGGTCAGCAATGAGCAGTTCTTC. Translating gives CASNRVSNEQFF.

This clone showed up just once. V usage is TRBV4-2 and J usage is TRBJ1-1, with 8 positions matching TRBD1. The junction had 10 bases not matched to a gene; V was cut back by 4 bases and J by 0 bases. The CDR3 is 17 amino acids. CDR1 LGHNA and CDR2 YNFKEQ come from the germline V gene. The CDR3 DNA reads TGTGCCAGCAGCCTCAATGGGCAGGGGGCAATGAACACTGAAGCTTTCTTT. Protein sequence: CASSLNGQGAMNTEAFF.

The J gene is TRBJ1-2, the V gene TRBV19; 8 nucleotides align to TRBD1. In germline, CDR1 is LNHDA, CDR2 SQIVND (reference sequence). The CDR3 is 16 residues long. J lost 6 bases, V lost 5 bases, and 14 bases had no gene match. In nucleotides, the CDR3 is TGTGCCAGTAGTGTCCCACCGAGGACAGGGAAAAATGGCTACACCTTC. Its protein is CASSVPPRTGKNGYTF.

CDR3 sequence (DNA): TGTGCCAGCAGCTCACAGGGACGGACTAATCAGCCCCAGCATTTT. Its translation: CASSSQGRTNQPQHF. This rearrangement joins TRBV7-8 to TRBJ1-5, with D perhaps TRBD1 (6 bases). Germline CDR1 SGHVS, CDR2 FQNEAQ. With 4 bases removed from V and 4 bases from J, the gap between germline ends came to 14 bases. The CDR3 spans 15 residues.

CDR3 protein: CASSRGGPPDYGYTF. Here the CDR3 DNA reads TGTGCCAGCAGCCGCGGGGGCCCGCCAGACTATGGCTACACCTTC. The rearrangement uses TRBV6-5 and TRBJ1-2; D is perhaps TRBD1 (6 bases). CDR3 length equals 15 residues. Trimming removed 6 bases from V and 3 bases from J, with 17 bases in between. Looked up from germline, CDR1 is MNHEY and CDR2 is SVGAGI.

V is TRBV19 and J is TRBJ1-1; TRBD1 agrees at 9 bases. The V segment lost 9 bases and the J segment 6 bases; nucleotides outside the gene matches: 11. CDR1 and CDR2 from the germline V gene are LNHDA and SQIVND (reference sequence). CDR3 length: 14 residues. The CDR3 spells CASTQGAGMAEAFF. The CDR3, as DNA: TGTGCCAGCACACAGGGGGCCGGGATGGCTGAAGCTTTCTTT. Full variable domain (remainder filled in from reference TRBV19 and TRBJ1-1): DGGITQSPKYLFRKEGQNVTLSCEQNLNHDAMYWYRQDPGQGLRLIYYSQIVNDFQKGDIAEGYSVSREKKESFPLTVTSAQKNPTAFYLCASTQGAGMAEAFFGQGTRLTVV.

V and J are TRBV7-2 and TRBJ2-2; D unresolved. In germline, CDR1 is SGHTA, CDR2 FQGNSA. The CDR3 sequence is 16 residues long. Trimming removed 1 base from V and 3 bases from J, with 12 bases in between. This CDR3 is CASSLVHFQDTGELFF. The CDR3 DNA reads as TGTGCCAGCAGCTTAGTGCACTTTCAAGACACCGGGGAGCTGTTTTTT.